Following are 13 T cell receptor beta chains from one sample sequenced in a study of beta chain features in type 1 diabetes. What was sequenced were expressed TCRB transcripts, since all of the isolated RNA had been reverse transcribed. Sequenced by immunoSEQ multiplex PCR; TCRdb stores in-frame clones only, minus some. Of under 950,000 clones in the sample, 15% to 20% are singletons; the top ten hold 0.02% to 0.03%. The material sequenced was naive CD4+ T cells from blood. These TCRs come from a young woman in good health.

This clone was seen only a few times. This chain uses TRBV5-8 with TRBJ2-2; a possible D gene is TRBD1 (5 bases). This CDR3 region has 15 residues. V was trimmed by 2 bases and J by 1 base, leaving 9 bases between them. The germline V gene has CDR1 SGHTS and CDR2 YDEGEE. The CDR3 region has the DNA TGTGCCAGCAGCTTAAAGGGGCGGAACACCGGGGAGCTGTTTTTT. The encoded protein is CASSLKGRNTGELFF. Combining the CDR3 with reference TRBV5-8 and TRBJ2-2 gives the whole variable domain EAGVTQSPTHLIKTRGQQATLRCSPISGHTSVYWYQQALGLGLQFLLWYDEGEERNRGNFPPRFSGRQFPNYSSELNVNALELEDSALYLCASSLKGRNTGELFFGEGSRLTVL.

V and J are TRBV5-5 and TRBJ1-1, with D possibly being TRBD1 (5 bases). V was trimmed by 0 bases and J by 1 base, leaving 10 bases between them. In germline, CDR1 is SGHKS, CDR2 YYEKEE (reference sequence). The CDR3 sequence is 15 residues long. The CDR3 loop is CASSLVPGKNTEAFF. Here the CDR3 DNA reads TGTGCCAGCAGCTTGGTTCCAGGGAAGAACACTGAAGCTTTCTTT. Full variable domain (remainder filled in from reference TRBV5-5 and TRBJ1-1): DAGVTQSPTHLIKTRGQQVTLRCSPISGHKSVSWYQQVLGQGPQFIFQYYEKEERGRGNFPDRFSARQFPNYSSELNVNALLLGDSALYLCASSLVPGKNTEAFFGQGTRLTVV.

This clone was seen a few times. The rearrangement joins TRBV5-6 to TRBJ1-2; D is ambiguous. The germline V gene encodes CDR1 SGHDT and CDR2 YYEEEE. This CDR3 has 13 residues. Trimming removed 2 bases from V and 8 bases from J, with 13 bases in between. The CDR3 sequence is CASSFSRAGGYTF. CDR3 nucleotide sequence: TGTGCCAGCAGCTTCAGTAGAGCTGGGGGCTACACCTTC.

This clone was detected a few times. The V call is TRBV6-5, the J call TRBJ2-7; D ambiguous. CDR1 and CDR2 from the germline V gene are MNHEY and SVGAGI. Trimming left V 2 bases short and J 3 bases short, with 11 bases between. The CDR3 has 14 amino acids. The CDR3 coding sequence is TGTGCCAGCAGTTACCGCCATACCGACTACGAGCAGTACTTC. It specifies CASSYRHTDYEQYF.

The rearrangement links TRBV5-1 to TRBJ2-3, with 7 bases fitting TRBD1. Germline CDR1 reads SGHRS; CDR2 reads YFSETQ. This CDR3 contains 15 residues. Trimming cost V 1 base and J 3 bases; bases outside gene matches: 5. The CDR3 is CASSLWGTETDTQYF. CDR3 sequence (DNA): TGCGCCAGCAGCTTGTGGGGGACAGAAACAGATACGCAGTATTTT.

V usage is TRBV27 and J usage is TRBJ2-3; 12 bases align to TRBD2. The germline gives CDR1 MNHEY, CDR2 SMNVEV (reference sequence). After removal of 6 bases from V and 6 bases from J, the junction contained 10 bases not matched to a gene. CDR3 length: 16 amino acids. The CDR3 bases are TGTGCCAGCAGACCCAGACTAGCGGGAGTGATGGATACGCAGTATTTT. Translation gives CASRPRLAGVMDTQYF.

The chain couples TRBV15 to TRBJ1-1; no clear D. The length of the CDR3 is 12 residues. V lost 2 bases and J 7 bases, leaving 8 bases between the germline ends. Germline CDR1 reads LNHNV; CDR2 reads YYDKDF (reference sequence). In DNA form, the CDR3 reads TGTGCCACCAGCAGAACGACGGGTGAAGCTTTCTTT. Protein product: CATSRTTGEAFF.

The rearrangement links TRBV28 to TRBJ2-1, with TRBD2 matching over 8 bases. The CDR3 is made up of 16 amino acids. The junction had 11 bases not matched to a gene; V was cut back by 3 bases and J by 7 bases. CDR1 and CDR2 from the germline V gene are MDHEN and SYDVKM. CDR3 bases: TGTGCCAGCAGTTTCGTATCGGGAGGGCCGGGGAATGAGCAGTTCTTC. Translation gives CASSFVSGGPGNEQFF.

V and J are TRBV10-2 and TRBJ2-7; 15 bases match TRBD2. There are 16 residues in the CDR3. CDR1 and CDR2 from the germline V gene are WSHSY and SAAADI. With 2 bases clipped from V and 4 bases from J, the junction kept 3 bases outside the gene matches. CDR3 amino acids: CASSEGLAGGTYEQYF. The CDR3 bases are TGCGCCAGCAGTGAGGGACTAGCGGGAGGGACATACGAGCAGTACTTC.

The chain joins TRBV28 to TRBJ1-2; possibly TRBD1 for D (6 bases). V was shortened by 4 bases and J by 4 bases, with 10 bases between the two germline ends. Germline CDR1 MDHEN, CDR2 SYDVKM. The CDR3 contains 13 residues. CDR3 in amino acids: CASSWQGSYGYTF. CDR3 nucleotides: TGTGCCAGCAGTTGGCAGGGGTCCTATGGCTACACCTTC.

This chain's CDR3 is CASSVISGINEQFF. The CDR3 nucleotides read TGTGCCAGCAGTGTAATAAGCGGGATCAATGAGCAGTTCTTC. V usage is TRBV6-1 and J usage is TRBJ2-1; TRBD2 aligns across 7 bases. V shed 4 bases, J shed 6 bases, and the junction held 6 bases outside the gene matches. This CDR3 spans 14 amino acids. Germline V gene lookup returns CDR1 MNHNS and CDR2 SASEGT.

This clone was detected a few times. The chain is built from TRBV2 and TRBJ1-5; unclear D gene. V gave up 7 bases and J gave up 4 bases, with 14 bases separating them. There are 14 residues in the CDR3. Germline V gives CDR1 SNHLY, CDR2 FYNNEI. CDR3 residues: CASIGADLNQPQHF. The CDR3 DNA is TGTGCCAGCATTGGAGCTGACCTAAATCAGCCCCAGCATTTT. The variable domain in full, completed from reference TRBV2 and TRBJ1-5, reads EPEVTQTPSHQVTQMGQEVILRCVPISNHLYFYWYRQILGQKVEFLVSFYNNEISEKSEIFDDQFSVERPDGSNFTLKIRSTKLEDSAMYFCASIGADLNQPQHFGDGTRLSIL.

As for this clone: Other DNA sequences from this sample encode an identical CDR3 as well. This chain links TRBV2 with TRBJ1-2; no clear D. CDR1 is SNHLY and CDR2 is FYNNEI in the germline V gene. The CDR3 consists of 12 residues. V dropped 3 bases and J dropped 8 bases, with 10 bases sitting between them. The chain's CDR3 is CASSEGGYGYTF. The CDR3 coding sequence is TGTGCCAGCAGTGAGGGTGGGTACGGCTACACCTTC. The full variable domain, completed using reference TRBV2 and TRBJ1-2, is EPEVTQTPSHQVTQMGQEVILRCVPISNHLYFYWYRQILGQKVEFLVSFYNNEISEKSEIFDDQFSVERPDGSNFTLKIRSTKLEDSAMYFCASSEGGYGYTFGSGTRLTVV.